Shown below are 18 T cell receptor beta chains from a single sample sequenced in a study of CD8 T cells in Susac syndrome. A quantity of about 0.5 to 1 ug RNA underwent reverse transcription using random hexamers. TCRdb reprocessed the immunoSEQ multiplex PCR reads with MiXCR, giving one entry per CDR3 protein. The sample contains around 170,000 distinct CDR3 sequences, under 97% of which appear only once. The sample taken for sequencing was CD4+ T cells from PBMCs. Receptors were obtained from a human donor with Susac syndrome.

The CDR3 DNA is TGCGCCAGCAGCCAAGAGGACGCCTCCGGTACCTATGGCTACACCTTC. Its translation is CASSQEDASGTYGYTF. The chain is built from TRBV4-1 and TRBJ1-2; D not certain. The CDR3 runs to 16 residues. Per germline, CDR1 MGHRA and CDR2 YSYEKL. Deletions cut 0 bases from V and 4 bases from J, with 15 bases between.

CDR3 protein: CASSLGQSTNEKLFF. The CDR3 region has the DNA TGTGCCAGCAGCTTGGGCCAGTCAACTAATGAAAAACTGTTTTTT. The gene calls are TRBV7-2 and TRBJ1-4; D ambiguous. Germline V gene sequence: CDR1 SGHTA, CDR2 FQGNSA. The V end lost 3 bases, the J end lost 0 bases, and 8 bases lay between the germline ends. The CDR3 consists of 15 residues.

Here the CDR3 DNA reads TGTGCCAGCAGCCAAGACAGGGGGCGCATCATCGGTGGCTACACCTTC. It specifies CASSQDRGRIIGGYTF. The rearrangement joins TRBV3-1 to TRBJ1-2; 8 bases are a match to TRBD1. V shed 0 bases, J shed 7 bases, and the junction held 10 bases outside the gene matches. CDR3 length: 16 residues. Looked up from germline, CDR1 is LGHDT and CDR2 is YNNKEL (reference sequence).

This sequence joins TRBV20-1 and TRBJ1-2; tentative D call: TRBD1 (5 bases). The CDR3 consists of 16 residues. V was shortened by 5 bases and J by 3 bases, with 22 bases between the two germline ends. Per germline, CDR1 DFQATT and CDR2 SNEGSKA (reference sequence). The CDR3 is CSADTRQSAMDYGYTF. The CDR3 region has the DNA TGCAGTGCTGATACCCGACAGTCGGCTATGGACTATGGCTACACCTTC.

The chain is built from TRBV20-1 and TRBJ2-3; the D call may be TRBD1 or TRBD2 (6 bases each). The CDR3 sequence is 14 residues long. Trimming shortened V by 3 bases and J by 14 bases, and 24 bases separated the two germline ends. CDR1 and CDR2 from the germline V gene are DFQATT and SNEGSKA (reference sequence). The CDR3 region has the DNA TGCAGTGCTAGTGGGGGGCAGGGACTCTTAAGTTTGTATTTT. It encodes CSASGGQGLLSLYF.

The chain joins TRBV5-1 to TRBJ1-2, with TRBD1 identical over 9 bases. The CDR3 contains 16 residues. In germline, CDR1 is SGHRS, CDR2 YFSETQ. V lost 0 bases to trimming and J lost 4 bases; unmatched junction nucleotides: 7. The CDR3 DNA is TGCGCCAGCAGCTTGGTTGGGACAGGGAGCTTCTATGGCTACACCTTC. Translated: CASSLVGTGSFYGYTF.

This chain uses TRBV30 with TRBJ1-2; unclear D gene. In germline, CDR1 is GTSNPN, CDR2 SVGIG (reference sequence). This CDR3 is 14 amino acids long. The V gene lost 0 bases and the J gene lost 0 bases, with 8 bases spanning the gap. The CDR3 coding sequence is TGTGCCTGGAGTGTACCGGGGTCTAACTATGGCTACACCTTC. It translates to CAWSVPGSNYGYTF.

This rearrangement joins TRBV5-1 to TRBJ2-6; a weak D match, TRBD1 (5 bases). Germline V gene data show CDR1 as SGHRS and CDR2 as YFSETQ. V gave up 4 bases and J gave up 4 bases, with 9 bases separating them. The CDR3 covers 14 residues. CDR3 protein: CASSDRQGANVLTF. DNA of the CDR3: TGCGCCAGCAGCGACCGACAGGGGGCCAACGTCCTGACTTTC.

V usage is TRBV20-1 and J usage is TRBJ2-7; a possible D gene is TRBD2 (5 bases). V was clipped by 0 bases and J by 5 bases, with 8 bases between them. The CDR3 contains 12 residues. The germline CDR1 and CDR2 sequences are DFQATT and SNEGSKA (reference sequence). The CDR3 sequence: CSARDGVHEQYF. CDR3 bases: TGCAGTGCTAGAGACGGGGTCCACGAGCAGTACTTC.

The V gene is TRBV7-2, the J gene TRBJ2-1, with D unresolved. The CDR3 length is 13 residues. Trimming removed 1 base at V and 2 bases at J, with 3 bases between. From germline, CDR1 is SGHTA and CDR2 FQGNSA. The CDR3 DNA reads TGTGCCAGCAGCTTAGGTCCCTACAATGAGCAGTTCTTC. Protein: CASSLGPYNEQFF.

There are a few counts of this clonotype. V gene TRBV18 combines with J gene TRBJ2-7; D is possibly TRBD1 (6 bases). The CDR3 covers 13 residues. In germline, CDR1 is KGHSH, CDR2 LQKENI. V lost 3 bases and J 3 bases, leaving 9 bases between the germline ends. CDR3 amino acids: CASSPGQNYEQYF. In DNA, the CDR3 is TGTGCCAGCTCACCCGGACAGAACTACGAGCAGTACTTC.

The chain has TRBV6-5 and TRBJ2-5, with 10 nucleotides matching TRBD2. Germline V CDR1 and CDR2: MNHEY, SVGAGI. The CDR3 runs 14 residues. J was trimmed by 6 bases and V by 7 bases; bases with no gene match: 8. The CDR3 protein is CASTFASGGKTQYF. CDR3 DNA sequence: TGTGCCAGCACCTTTGCTAGCGGGGGAAAGACCCAGTACTTC.

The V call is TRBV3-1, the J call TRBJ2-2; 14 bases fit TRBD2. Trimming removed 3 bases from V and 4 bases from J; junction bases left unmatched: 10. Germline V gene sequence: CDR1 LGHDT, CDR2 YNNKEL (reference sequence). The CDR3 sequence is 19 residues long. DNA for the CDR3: TGTGCCAGCAGCCATCTACCGGGACTAGCGGGGGTGTCCACCGGGGAGCTGTTTTTT. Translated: CASSHLPGLAGVSTGELFF.

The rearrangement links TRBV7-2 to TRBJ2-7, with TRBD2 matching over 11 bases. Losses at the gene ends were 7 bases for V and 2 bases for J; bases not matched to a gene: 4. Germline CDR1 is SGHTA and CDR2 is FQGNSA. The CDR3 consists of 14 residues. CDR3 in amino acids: CASTQTSGTYEQYF. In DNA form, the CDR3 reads TGTGCCAGCACCCAGACTAGCGGGACCTACGAGCAGTACTTC.

CDR3 sequence: CASSGANQPQHF. The CDR3 nucleotides read TGTGCCAGCAGTGGCGCGAATCAGCCCCAGCATTTT. V usage is TRBV25-1 and J usage is TRBJ1-5, with unresolved D. This CDR3 spans 12 amino acids. Germline lookup yields CDR1 MGHDK and CDR2 SYGVNS. The V end was cut by 4 bases, the J end by 4 bases, with 5 bases between.

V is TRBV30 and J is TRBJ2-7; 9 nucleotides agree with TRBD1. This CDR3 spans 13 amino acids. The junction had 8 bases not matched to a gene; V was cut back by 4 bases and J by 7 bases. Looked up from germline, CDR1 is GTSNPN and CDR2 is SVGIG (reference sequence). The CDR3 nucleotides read TGTGCCTGGAAACCGGACAGGGGTGTGGAGCAGTACTTC. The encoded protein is CAWKPDRGVEQYF.

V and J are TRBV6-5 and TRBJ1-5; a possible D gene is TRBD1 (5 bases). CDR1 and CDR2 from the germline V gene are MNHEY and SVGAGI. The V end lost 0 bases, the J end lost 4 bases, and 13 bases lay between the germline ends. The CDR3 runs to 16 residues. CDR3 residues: CASSYSTGPPNQPQHF. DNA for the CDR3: TGTGCCAGCAGTTACTCGACGGGGCCCCCTAATCAGCCCCAGCATTTT.

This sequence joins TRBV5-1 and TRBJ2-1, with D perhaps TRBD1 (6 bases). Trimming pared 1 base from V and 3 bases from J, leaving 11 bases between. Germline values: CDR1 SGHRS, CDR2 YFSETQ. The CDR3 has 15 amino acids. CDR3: CASSLSGQFYNEQFF. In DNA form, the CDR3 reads TGCGCCAGCAGCTTGAGCGGACAGTTCTACAATGAGCAGTTCTTC.